The entry below gives a single TCR beta chain sequence along with its context. Its antigen remains unidentified. It has no much larger one-base neighbor in the sample; base qualities were not kept. This sample is drawn from a study of T cell changes during pregnancy in multiple sclerosis (dated by TCRdb to the late 2010s). In the study overall: The study examined how the T cell repertoire changed over the course of pregnancy in women with multiple sclerosis.

The library came from the immunoSEQ multiplex PCR assay. Imported from immuneACCESS, the table was reduced by TCRdb to in-frame sequences with V and J called. These copies leave out some clones; in studies compared against another copy, an unresolved V gene accounts for under half, and the cause of the remainder is not known. This sample is represented by tens of thousands of clones; around 90% of them were singletons. The ten largest account for about 0.31% of the sample. V is pared back by 0 bases and J by 1 base, with 7 bases lying between the germline termini. Reading the germline V gene gives CDR1 SGHRS and CDR2 YFSETQ. From the cysteine up to the phenylalanine, the CDR3 has a length of 14 residues. Only CDR3 DNA is held: 42 bases, read in frame from base 1.

The TCR was taken from a female donor in good health, enrolled as a control in a pregnancy study. The chain is assembled from TRBV5-1 and TRBJ2-5; the D gene is perhaps TRBD1, on 5 matching bases. Sequenced here: CD4+ T cells from peripheral blood mononuclear cells, sampled in the third trimester of pregnancy. The CDR3 reads CASSLGQSQETQYF. The base sequence is TGCGCCAGCAGCTTGGGACAGTCCCAAGAGACCCAGTACTTC.